This TCR beta chain was sequenced during a study of vaccination effects on CD4 cells after COVID-19. Trimming stripped 6 bases from V and 1 base from J, with 12 bases between. The germline gives CDR1 MNHEY, CDR2 SVGAGI. This CDR3 spans 14 amino acids. Sequenced by immunoSEQ multiplex PCR; TCRdb stores in-frame clones only, minus some. The table shows about 27,000 clones, with roughly four fifths occurring only once. Notes on this clone: The antigen remains undetermined.

Within the ViraFEST assay, antigen-specific CD4+ T cells underwent expansion with viral peptide pools prior to sequencing. It was after around 10 days of culture that CD4+ T cells were isolated. The cohort was immunized with two doses of either the BNT162b2 or mRNA-1273 vaccine. This sample comprised CD4+ T cells from PBMCs cultured with HCoV-NL63 spike peptides, obtained after COVID-19 vaccination. This receptor was taken from a human donor who received a COVID-19 vaccine. Some clones in this sample may be carry-over from other donors' samples. This chain links TRBV6-5 with TRBJ1-1; D call uncertain. The DNA of the CDR3 is TGTGCCAGCAGCTCGGACGTAACGAACACTGAAGCTTTCTTT. Protein sequence: CASSSDVTNTEAFF.